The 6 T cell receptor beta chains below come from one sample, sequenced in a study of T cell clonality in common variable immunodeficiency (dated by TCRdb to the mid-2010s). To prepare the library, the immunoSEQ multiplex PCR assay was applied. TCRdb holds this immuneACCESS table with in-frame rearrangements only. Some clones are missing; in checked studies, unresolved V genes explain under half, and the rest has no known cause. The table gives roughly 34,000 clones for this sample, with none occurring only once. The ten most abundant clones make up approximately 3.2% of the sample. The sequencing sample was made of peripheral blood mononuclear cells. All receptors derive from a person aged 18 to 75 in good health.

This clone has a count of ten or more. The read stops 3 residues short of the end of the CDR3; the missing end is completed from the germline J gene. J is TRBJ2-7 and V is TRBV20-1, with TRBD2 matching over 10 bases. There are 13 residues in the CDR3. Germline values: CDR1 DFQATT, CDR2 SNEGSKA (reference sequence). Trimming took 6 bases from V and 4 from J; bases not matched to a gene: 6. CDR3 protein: CSATTSGLYEQYF. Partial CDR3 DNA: TGCAGTGCCACGACTAGCGGGCTTTACGAG.

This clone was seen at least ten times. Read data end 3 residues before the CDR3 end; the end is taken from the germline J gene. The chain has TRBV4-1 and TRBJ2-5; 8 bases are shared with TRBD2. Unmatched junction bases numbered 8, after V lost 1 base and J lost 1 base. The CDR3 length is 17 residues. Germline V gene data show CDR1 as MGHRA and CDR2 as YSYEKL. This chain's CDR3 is CASSQGRVAGFQETQYF. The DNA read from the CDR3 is TGCGCCAGCAGCCAAGGGAGGGTAGCGGGGTTCCAAGAGACC.

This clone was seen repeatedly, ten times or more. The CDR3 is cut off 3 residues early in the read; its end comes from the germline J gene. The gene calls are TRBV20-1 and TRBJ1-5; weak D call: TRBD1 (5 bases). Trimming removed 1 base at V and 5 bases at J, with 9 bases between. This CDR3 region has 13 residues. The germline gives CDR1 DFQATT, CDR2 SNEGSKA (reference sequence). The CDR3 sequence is CSARVGVDQPQHF. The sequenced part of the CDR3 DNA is TGCAGTGCTAGAGTAGGGGTGGATCAGCCC.

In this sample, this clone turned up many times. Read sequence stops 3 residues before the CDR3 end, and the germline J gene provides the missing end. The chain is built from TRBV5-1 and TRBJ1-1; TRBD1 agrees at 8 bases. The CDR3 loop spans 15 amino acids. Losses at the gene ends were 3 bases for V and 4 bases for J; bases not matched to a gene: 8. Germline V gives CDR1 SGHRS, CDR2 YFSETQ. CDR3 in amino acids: CASSSETGVGTEAFF. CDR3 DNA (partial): TGCGCCAGCAGCTCAGAGACAGGGGTGGGCACTGAA.

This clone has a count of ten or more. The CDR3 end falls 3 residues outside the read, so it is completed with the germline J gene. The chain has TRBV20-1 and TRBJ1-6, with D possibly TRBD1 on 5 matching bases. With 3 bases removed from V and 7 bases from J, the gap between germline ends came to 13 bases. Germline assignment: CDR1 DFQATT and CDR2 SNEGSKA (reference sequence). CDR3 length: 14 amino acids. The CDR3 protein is CSASLRATNSPLHF. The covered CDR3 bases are TGCAGTGCTAGCCTCAGGGCGACAAATTCACCC.

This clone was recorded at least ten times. CDR3 loop: CASSRTGDEQYF. The DNA read from the CDR3 is TGTGCCAGCAGCCGGACAGGGGACGAG. The V gene is TRBV5-5, the J gene TRBJ2-7, with 9 nucleotides matching TRBD1. The read ends 3 residues shy of where the CDR3 ends; the end is completed using the germline J gene. With 4 bases clipped from V and 5 bases from J, the junction kept 1 base outside the gene matches. The CDR3 consists of 12 residues. In germline, CDR1 is SGHKS, CDR2 YYEKEE (reference sequence).